This T cell receptor (beta chain) comes out of a study of tumor-infiltrating lymphocytes in oesophageal squamous cell carcinoma (dated by TCRdb to about 2016). Of note for this clonotype: Its antigen is not yet known. No clone much larger than this one lies a single base away; base qualities are absent.

The library was obtained by PCR. Sequenced on an Illumina HiSeq 2000. TCRdb applied fastp at Q25 and MiXCR to the public reads, then kept only in-frame beta chains. Duplicate CDR3 protein sequences are folded into a single record with the most common DNA and genes. This sample lists fewer than 15,000 distinct CDR3 sequences; about 50% were detected once. Together, the top ten hold under 25% of the sample. Via the germline V gene, CDR1 is SGHTA and CDR2 FQGNSA. Trimming costs V 4 bases and J 11 bases, and their ends lie 23 bases apart. Including the terminal cysteine and phenylalanine, the CDR3 comprises 15 residues. Only the CDR3 part of the read is kept: 45 bases, read in frame from the first base.

The source is a male donor with esophageal squamous cell carcinoma. The sequence links TRBV7-2 to TRBJ2-5; no D gene call is confident. Sequenced: esophageal tumor tissue. The DNA reads as follows: TGTGCCAGCAGCTCGATGCTTACAGCCTACAATGAGCAGTACTTC. It is translated as CASSSMLTAYNEQYF.